In this sample, the clone carrying this T cell receptor (beta chain) turned up many times. These data belong to a study of T-cell reconstitution after alpha-beta-depleted transplantation in children. The TCRbeta library was prepared with unique molecular identifiers. TCRdb analysed the PCR reads with MiXCR anew, one entry per CDR3 protein. Of 600,000 to 700,000 distinct CDR3 sequences in the sample, 16% were seen once. The CDR3 length is 13 residues. Trimming cost V 5 bases and J 6 bases, with 16 bases left between them. From germline, CDR1 is SQVTM and CDR2 ANQGSEA. The sequencing here drew on PBMCs from the stem cell graft donor, taken from the stem cell graft. This sequence originates from a human donor who donated a stem cell graft to a child with acute myeloid leukemia. V gene TRBV29-1 combines with J gene TRBJ1-1, with D possibly matching TRBD1 (5 bases). The CDR3 bases are TGCAGCGTTAGGGGCGTATCGTTCCCTGAAGCTTTCTTT. Translating it yields CSVRGVSFPEAFF.